Sequencing of this T cell receptor beta chain was carried out in a study of shared clonotypes between healthy human individuals. Cells designated naive CD8 were CD45RO-negative and were positively selected for CCR7, with terminally differentiated effector memory CD45RA+ cells excluded. The method was immunoSEQ multiplex PCR; TCRdb's version includes in-frame clones alone and lacks a portion of them. The sample has nearly 2 million clones, approximately 94% seen once; the top ten hold more than 0.95%. This CDR3 is built from 15 residues. Germline V CDR1 and CDR2: SGDLS, YYNGEE. V lost 0 bases and J 1 base, leaving 9 bases between the germline ends.

This chain links TRBV9 with TRBJ2-3, with D maybe TRBD2 (5 bases). This TCR came from a man aged 18 to 30 in good health. Sequenced sample: naive CD8+ T cells sorted from blood. CDR3 region: CASSVAGMGTDTQYF. CDR3 nucleotide sequence: TGTGCCAGCAGCGTAGCGGGAATGGGCACAGATACGCAGTATTTT.